A single sample gave rise to the 3 T cell receptor beta chains below, sequenced in a study of blood T cell repertoires in COVID-19. Generated by immunoSEQ multiplex PCR, the TCRdb table keeps only in-frame clones and is missing some. The sample carries over 150,000 clones, approximately 85% recorded once. The sample was PBMCs or T cells enriched from blood (not recorded which). The receptors come from a woman under 30 who had recovered from COVID-19.

This rearrangement joins TRBV19 to TRBJ1-3; TRBD1 aligns across 8 bases. Germline V gives CDR1 LNHDA, CDR2 SQIVND (reference sequence). This CDR3 has 14 residues. The J segment lost 2 bases and the V segment lost 6 bases, leaving 3 bases of the junction unmatched. CDR3: CASRRTGTGNTIYF. Here the CDR3 DNA reads TGTGCCAGTAGGAGGACAGGGACTGGAAACACCATATATTTT.

The chain carries TRBV19 and TRBJ2-5; weak D call: TRBD1 (6 bases). V lost 4 bases, J lost 1 base, and 7 bases lay in between. Germline V CDR1 and CDR2: LNHDA, SQIVND (reference sequence). The CDR3 runs to 13 residues. In nucleotides, the CDR3 is TGTGCCAGTAGTAGGACAGCCCAAGAGACCCAGTACTTC. Its protein product is CASSRTAQETQYF. Using reference TRBV19 and TRBJ2-5 for the parts outside the CDR3, the full variable domain is DGGITQSPKYLFRKEGQNVTLSCEQNLNHDAMYWYRQDPGQGLRLIYYSQIVNDFQKGDIAEGYSVSREKKESFPLTVTSAQKNPTAFYLCASSRTAQETQYFGPGTRLLVL.

This sequence joins TRBV3-1 (or the pseudogene TRBV3-2) and TRBJ1-1; weak D call: TRBD1 (6 bases). Germline V gene lookup returns CDR1 LGHDT and CDR2 YNNKEL (reference sequence). This CDR3 contains 17 residues. Trimming cost V 1 base and J 5 bases, with 20 bases left between them. The CDR3 nucleotides read TGTGCCAGCAGCCAAGTGTACCTACAGGGACGGCGTACTGAAGCTTTCTTT. As protein: CASSQVYLQGRRTEAFF.